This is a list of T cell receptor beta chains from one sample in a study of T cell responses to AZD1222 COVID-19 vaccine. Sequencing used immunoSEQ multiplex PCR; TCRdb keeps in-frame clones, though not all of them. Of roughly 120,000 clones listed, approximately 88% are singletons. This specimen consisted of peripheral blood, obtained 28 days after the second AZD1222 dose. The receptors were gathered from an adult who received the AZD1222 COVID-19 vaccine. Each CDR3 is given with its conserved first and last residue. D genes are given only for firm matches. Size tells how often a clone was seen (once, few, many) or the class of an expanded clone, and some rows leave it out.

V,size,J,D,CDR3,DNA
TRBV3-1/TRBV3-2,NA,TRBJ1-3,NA,CASSQEPTWGNTIYF,TGTGCCAGCAGCCAAGAGCCAACCTGGGGAAACACCATATATTTT
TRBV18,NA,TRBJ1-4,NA,CASSPDMDEKLFF,TGTGCCAGCTCCCCGGACATGGATGAAAAACTGTTTTTT
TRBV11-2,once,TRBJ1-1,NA,CASSPRARAEAFF,TGTGCCAGCAGCCCCCGAGCCCGGGCTGAAGCTTTCTTT
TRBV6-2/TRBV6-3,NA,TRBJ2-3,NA,CASSYLGTRYTDTQYF,TGTGCCAGCAGTTACCTCGGGACAAGGTACACAGATACGCAGTATTTT
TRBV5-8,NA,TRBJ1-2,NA,CASSLNYGYTF,TGTGCCAGCAGCTTAAATTATGGCTACACCTTC
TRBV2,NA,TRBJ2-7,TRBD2,CASSGTSGGAFVHEQYF,TGTGCCAGCAGTGGGACTAGCGGGGGGGCCTTTGTCCACGAGCAGTACTTC
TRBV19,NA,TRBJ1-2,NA,CASSIVGGNYGYTF,TGTGCCAGTAGTATAGTTGGCGGTAACTATGGCTACACCTTC
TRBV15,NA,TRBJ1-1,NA,CATDSRSWVTEAFF,TGTGCCACTGACAGTCGTTCGTGGGTCACTGAAGCTTTCTTT
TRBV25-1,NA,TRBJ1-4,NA,CASSPPGGVDEKLFF,TGTGCCAGCAGTCCCCCCGGAGGAGTCGATGAAAAACTGTTTTTT
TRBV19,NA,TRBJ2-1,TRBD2,CASSVTSGALNEQFF,TGTGCCAGTAGTGTGACTAGCGGGGCTTTAAATGAGCAGTTCTTC